The entry below gives a single T cell receptor beta chain sequence along with its context. Germline V gene sequence: CDR1 LGHNA, CDR2 YSLEER. V was shortened by 1 base and J by 0 bases, with 10 bases between the two germline ends. This CDR3 is 16 amino acids long. The source of the sample is a study of blood T cell repertoires in COVID-19. Study information: Samples representing acute and convalescent COVID-19 were sourced from the United States, Italy and Spain.

The repertoire was sequenced with immunoSEQ multiplex PCR; TCRdb's copy has only in-frame clones and lacks some. The table includes approximately 170,000 clones, approximately 91% detected once. The clonotype comes from a man aged 18-30 years with COVID-19, enrolled during active disease. The genes are TRBV4-3 and TRBJ1-3, with a tentative D call TRBD1 (5 bases). Specimen: peripheral blood. CDR3 DNA: TGCGCCAGCAGCCAAGCGGGGCGGGACTCTGGAAACACCATATATTTT. This sequence encodes CASSQAGRDSGNTIYF.